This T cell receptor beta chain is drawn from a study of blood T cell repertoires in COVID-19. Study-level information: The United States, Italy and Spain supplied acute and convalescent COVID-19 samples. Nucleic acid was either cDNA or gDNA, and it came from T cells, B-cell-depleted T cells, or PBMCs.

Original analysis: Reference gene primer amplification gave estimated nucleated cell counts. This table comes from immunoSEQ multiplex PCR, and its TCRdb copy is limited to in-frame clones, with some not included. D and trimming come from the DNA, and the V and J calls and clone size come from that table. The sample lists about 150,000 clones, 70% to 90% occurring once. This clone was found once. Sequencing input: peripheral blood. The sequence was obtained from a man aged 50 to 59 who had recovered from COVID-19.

In nucleotides, the CDR3 is TGTGCCAGCAGCTTACGGGGGGGAGGACAAACTAACTATGGCTACACCTTC. Translated: CASSLRGGGQTNYGYTF. The gene calls are TRBV7-2 and TRBJ1-2, with TRBD1 as a possible D gene (5 bases). Looked up from germline, CDR1 is SGHTA and CDR2 is FQGNSA. The V and J ends lost 2 bases and 0 bases respectively, with 16 bases between them. This CDR3 has 17 amino acids.